A single sample is the source of the 17 T cell receptor beta chains below, sequenced in a study of CD8+ T cells in alopecia areata. The treatment was: oral pan-JAK inhibitor, 5-10 mg twice daily. RNA, once extracted, was reverse transcribed into cDNA for use as the sequencing template. Repertoires were generated with immunoSEQ multiplex PCR, while TCRdb's copy carries only in-frame clones and drops some. The sample holds around 86,000 clones, about 71% seen once. Material: CD8+ T cells sorted from blood, obtained between weeks 44 and 45, from a patient treated with tofacitinib. The receptor set was obtained from a human donor with alopecia areata.

The genes are TRBV5-1 and TRBJ2-3; TRBD2 matches at 12 bases. Germline lookup yields CDR1 SGHRS and CDR2 YFSETQ. After removal of 4 bases from V and 3 bases from J, the junction contained 12 bases not matched to a gene. The CDR3 sequence is 18 residues long. CDR3 loop: CASSPTSGGPWKTDTQYF. The CDR3 region has the DNA TGCGCCAGCAGCCCAACTAGCGGGGGGCCTTGGAAGACAGATACGCAGTATTTT.

The chain joins TRBV4-1 to TRBJ1-4, with 8 positions matching TRBD1. V lost 0 bases and J lost 8; bases outside the gene matches: 8. CDR1 MGHRA and CDR2 YSYEKL come from the germline V gene. This CDR3 is built from 16 residues. The CDR3 region is CASSQEFDRGGEKLFF. CDR3 DNA sequence: TGCGCCAGCAGCCAAGAGTTCGACAGGGGCGGAGAAAAACTGTTTTTT.

The genes are TRBV30 and TRBJ1-5; D not certain. This CDR3 contains 16 residues. V was trimmed by 0 bases and J by 0 bases, leaving 12 bases between them. The V gene's germline CDR1 is GTSNPN and CDR2 SVGIG (reference sequence). CDR3 sequence reads: CAWSVGQKNSNQPQHF. As DNA, the CDR3 is TGTGCCTGGAGTGTAGGGCAGAAAAATAGCAATCAGCCCCAGCATTTT.

The chain carries TRBV19 and TRBJ2-7; D is ambiguous. This CDR3 comprises 12 residues. Looked up from germline, CDR1 is LNHDA and CDR2 is SQIVND (reference sequence). V shed 6 bases and J shed 6 bases, with 12 bases lying between them. The CDR3: CASSSVAAEQYF. The CDR3 DNA sequence: TGTGCCAGTAGCTCCGTGGCCGCCGAGCAGTACTTC.

J is TRBJ2-7 and V is TRBV7-2, with 7 bases that match TRBD2. The V and J ends lost 8 bases and 0 bases, in that order; junction bases with no gene match: 4. In germline, CDR1 is SGHTA, CDR2 FQGNSA. This CDR3 region has 13 residues. CDR3 sequence reads: CASSGGLSYEQYF. Written as DNA, the CDR3 is TGTGCCAGCTCGGGGGGTCTCTCCTACGAGCAGTACTTC.

The chain carries TRBV30 and TRBJ1-6; D perhaps matches TRBD1 (5 bases). The CDR3 spans 17 residues. Germline CDR1 GTSNPN, CDR2 SVGIG (reference sequence). Between the trimmed V and J ends, which lost 0 bases and 0 bases, there was a span of 12 bases. CDR3 nucleotides: TGTGCCTGGAGTGTTTATAACAGGAGCTCCTATAATTCACCCCTCCACTTT. Amino acids: CAWSVYNRSSYNSPLHF.

The V and J genes are TRBV27 and TRBJ1-2; tentatively, D is TRBD1 (6 bases). Looked up from germline, CDR1 is MNHEY and CDR2 is SMNVEV (reference sequence). This CDR3 spans 14 amino acids. Trimming left V 6 bases short and J 7 bases short, with 18 bases between. This CDR3 reads CASSLVGAGSGYTF. In DNA, the CDR3 is TGTGCCAGCAGCCTAGTGGGGGCAGGTTCTGGCTACACCTTC.

The rearrangement links TRBV6-5 to TRBJ2-2; D ambiguous. Germline CDR1 is MNHEY and CDR2 is SVGAGI. Deletions cut 2 bases from V and 6 bases from J, with 10 bases between. The CDR3 covers 14 residues. CDR3 in DNA: TGTGCCAGCAGTTACAGGCCAGTAGCCGGGGAGCTGTTTTTT. Translating gives CASSYRPVAGELFF.

This sequence joins TRBV7-8 and TRBJ2-1, with D unclear. Germline CDR1 SGHVS, CDR2 FQNEAQ. The CDR3 is made up of 11 amino acids. V was cut by 5 bases and J by 7 bases, with 6 bases left in between. CDR3 DNA sequence: TGTGCCAGCAGCCCCCCGAATGAGCAGTTCTTC. Its protein product is CASSPPNEQFF.

The rearrangement links TRBV5-1 to TRBJ2-1, with 12 bases that match TRBD2. Germline CDR1 SGHRS, CDR2 YFSETQ. The trim removed 1 base at V and 8 bases at J, leaving 10 bases unmatched. This CDR3 is 17 amino acids long. CDR3 coding DNA: TGCGCCAGCAGCTTGAGGCCCCTAGCGGGGGGGCTTTATGAGCAGTTCTTC. Its translation is CASSLRPLAGGLYEQFF.

This clone was found a few times. V gene TRBV7-9 combines with J gene TRBJ1-4; D remains ambiguous. Deletions cut 5 bases from V and 8 bases from J, with 15 bases between. Germline V gives CDR1 SEHNR, CDR2 FQNEAQ (reference sequence). The CDR3 totals 14 residues. Here the CDR3 DNA reads TGTGCCAGCAGCCCCGTTGGAGGAAGGGAAAAACTGTTTTTT. This sequence encodes CASSPVGGREKLFF.

This sequence joins TRBV10-3 and TRBJ2-7; D gene unclear. V dropped 5 bases and J dropped 3 bases, with 20 bases sitting between them. This CDR3 comprises 16 residues. Germline CDR1 is ENHRY and CDR2 is SYGVKD. The CDR3 reads CAISMLIRTDLYEQYF. The CDR3, as DNA: TGTGCCATCAGTATGCTGATTAGGACGGACCTCTACGAGCAGTACTTC.

The gene calls are TRBV6-1 and TRBJ1-4, with 8 bases matching TRBD1. The J segment lost 5 bases and the V segment lost 1 base, leaving 3 bases of the junction unmatched. There are 15 residues in the CDR3. The germline gives CDR1 MNHNS, CDR2 SASEGT. CDR3: CASSEVTGGNEKLFF. The CDR3 DNA follows: TGTGCCAGCAGTGAAGTCACAGGGGGAAATGAAAAACTGTTTTTT.

This clone was found a few times. The gene calls are TRBV14 and TRBJ1-1, with D possibly matching TRBD1 (5 bases). The CDR3 consists of 14 residues. V lost 1 base to trimming and J lost 7 bases, with 13 bases between them. Germline values: CDR1 SGHDN, CDR2 FVKESK. In DNA form, the CDR3 reads TGTGCCAGCAGCCAAGCAGGGAACGTATTTGAAGCTTTCTTT. Encoded protein: CASSQAGNVFEAFF.

The chain has TRBV19 and TRBJ1-1; D may be TRBD1 (5 bases). The CDR3 totals 15 residues. From germline, CDR1 is LNHDA and CDR2 SQIVND (reference sequence). V dropped 6 bases and J dropped 3 bases, with 17 bases sitting between them. The CDR3 DNA is TGTGCCAGTAGGACCTTTGAAGGGGTAGACACTGAAGCTTTCTTT. Translation: CASRTFEGVDTEAFF.

As to this clone: A read error is possible here, since a much larger clone lies one base away. This sequence joins TRBV7-2 and TRBJ2-3; no clear D gene. Germline V lookup: CDR1 SGHTA, CDR2 FQGNSA. V gave up 1 base and J gave up 0 bases, with 5 bases separating them. CDR3 length: 14 amino acids. CDR3 sequence: CASSLGPSTDTQYF. DNA for the CDR3: TGTGCCAGCAGCTTAGGGCCTAGCACAGATACGCAGTATTTT.

The chain employs TRBV30 and TRBJ1-1, with 7 positions matching TRBD1. Germline CDR1 reads GTSNPN; CDR2 reads SVGIG (reference sequence). The trim removed 7 bases at V and 8 bases at J, leaving 10 bases unmatched. The length of the CDR3 is 12 residues. CDR3 protein: CAYQGGAAEAFF. CDR3 DNA sequence: TGTGCCTACCAGGGGGGGGCCGCCGAAGCTTTCTTT.